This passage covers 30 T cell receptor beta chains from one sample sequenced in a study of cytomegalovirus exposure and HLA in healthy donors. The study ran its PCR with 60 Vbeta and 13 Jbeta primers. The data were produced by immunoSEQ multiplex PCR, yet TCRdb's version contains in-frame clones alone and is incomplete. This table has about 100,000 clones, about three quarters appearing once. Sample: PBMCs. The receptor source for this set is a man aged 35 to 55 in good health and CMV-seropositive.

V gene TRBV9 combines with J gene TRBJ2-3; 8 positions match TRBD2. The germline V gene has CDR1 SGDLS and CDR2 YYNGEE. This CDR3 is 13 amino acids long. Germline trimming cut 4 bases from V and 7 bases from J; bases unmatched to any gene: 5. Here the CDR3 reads CASSNRTSHTQYF. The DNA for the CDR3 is TGTGCCAGCAGCAACCGGACTAGCCATACGCAGTATTTT.

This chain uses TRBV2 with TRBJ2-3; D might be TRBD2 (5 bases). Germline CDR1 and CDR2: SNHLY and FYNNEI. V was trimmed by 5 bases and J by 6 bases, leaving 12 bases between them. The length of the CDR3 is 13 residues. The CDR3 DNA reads TGTGCCAGCAGTCTAGCAATGGTGGATACGCAGTATTTT. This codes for CASSLAMVDTQYF.

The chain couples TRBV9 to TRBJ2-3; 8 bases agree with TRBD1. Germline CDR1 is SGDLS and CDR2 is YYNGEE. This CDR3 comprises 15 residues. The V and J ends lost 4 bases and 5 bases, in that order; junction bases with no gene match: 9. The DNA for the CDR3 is TGTGCCAGCAGCCCCAGACAGGGGCCGGGAGATACGCAGTATTTT. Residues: CASSPRQGPGDTQYF.

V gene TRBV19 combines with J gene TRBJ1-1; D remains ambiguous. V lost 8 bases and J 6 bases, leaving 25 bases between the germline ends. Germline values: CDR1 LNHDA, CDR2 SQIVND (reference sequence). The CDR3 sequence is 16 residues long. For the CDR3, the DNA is TGTGCCAGTGCGGCCGCAGCCACCCGGGTCGGTGCTGAAGCTTTCTTT. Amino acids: CASAAAATRVGAEAFF.

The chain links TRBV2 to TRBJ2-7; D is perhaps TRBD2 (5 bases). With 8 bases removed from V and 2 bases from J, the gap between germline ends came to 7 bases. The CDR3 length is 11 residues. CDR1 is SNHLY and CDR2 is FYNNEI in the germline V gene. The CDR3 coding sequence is TGTGCCAGCCTCGGGGCCTACGAGCAGTACTTC. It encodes CASLGAYEQYF.

CDR3 region: CASRGGGELFF. The CDR3, as DNA: TGCGCCAGCAGGGGGGGCGGGGAGCTGTTTTTT. The J gene is TRBJ2-2, the V gene TRBV4-1, with TRBD2 as a possible D gene (6 bases). There are 11 residues in the CDR3. Looked up from germline, CDR1 is MGHRA and CDR2 is YSYEKL. Trimming cost V 6 bases and J 7 bases, with 6 bases left between them.

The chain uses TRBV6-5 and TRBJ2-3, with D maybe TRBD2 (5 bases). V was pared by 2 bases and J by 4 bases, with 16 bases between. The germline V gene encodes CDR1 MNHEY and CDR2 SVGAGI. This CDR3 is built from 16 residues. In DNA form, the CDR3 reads TGTGCCAGCAGTTACGGTAGATCGGGAAGGGCAGATACGCAGTATTTT. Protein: CASSYGRSGRADTQYF.

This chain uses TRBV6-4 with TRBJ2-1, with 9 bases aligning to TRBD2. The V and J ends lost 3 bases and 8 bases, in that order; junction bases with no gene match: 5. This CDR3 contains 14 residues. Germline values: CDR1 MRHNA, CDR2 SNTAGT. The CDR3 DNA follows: TGTGCCAGCAGTGAAGCCGCGGGAGGGGATGAGCAGTTCTTC. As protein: CASSEAAGGDEQFF.

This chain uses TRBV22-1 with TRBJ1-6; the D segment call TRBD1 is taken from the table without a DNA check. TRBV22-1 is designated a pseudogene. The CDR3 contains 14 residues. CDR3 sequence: CPGRFGQAASPLHF. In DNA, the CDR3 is TGTCCTGGGAGATTTGGACAGGCCGCGTCACCCCTCCACTTT.

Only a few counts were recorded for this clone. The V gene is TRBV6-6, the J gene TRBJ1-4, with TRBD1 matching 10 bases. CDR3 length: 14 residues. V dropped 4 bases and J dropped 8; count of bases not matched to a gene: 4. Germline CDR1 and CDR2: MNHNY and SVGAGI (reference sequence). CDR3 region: CASSFPDRGEKLFF. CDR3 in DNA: TGTGCCAGCAGTTTCCCGGACAGGGGGGAAAAACTGTTTTTT.

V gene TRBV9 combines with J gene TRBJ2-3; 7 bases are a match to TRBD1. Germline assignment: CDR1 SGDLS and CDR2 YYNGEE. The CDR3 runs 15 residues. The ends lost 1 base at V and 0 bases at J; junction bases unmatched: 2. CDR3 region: CASSVLRGSTDTQYF. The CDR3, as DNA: TGTGCCAGCAGCGTACTCAGGGGGAGCACAGATACGCAGTATTTT.

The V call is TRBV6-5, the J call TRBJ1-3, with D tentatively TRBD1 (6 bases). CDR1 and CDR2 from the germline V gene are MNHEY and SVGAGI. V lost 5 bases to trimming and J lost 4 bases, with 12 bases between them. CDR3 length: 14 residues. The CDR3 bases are TGTGCCAGCAGTCAACTTGGACAGGGAAACACCATATATTTT. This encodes CASSQLGQGNTIYF.

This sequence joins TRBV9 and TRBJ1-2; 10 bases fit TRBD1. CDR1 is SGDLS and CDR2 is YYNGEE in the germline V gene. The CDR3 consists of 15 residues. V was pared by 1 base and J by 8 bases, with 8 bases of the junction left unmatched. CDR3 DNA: TGTGCCAGCAGCGTACTAGACAGGGACAGGGGAGGCTACACCTTC. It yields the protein CASSVLDRDRGGYTF.

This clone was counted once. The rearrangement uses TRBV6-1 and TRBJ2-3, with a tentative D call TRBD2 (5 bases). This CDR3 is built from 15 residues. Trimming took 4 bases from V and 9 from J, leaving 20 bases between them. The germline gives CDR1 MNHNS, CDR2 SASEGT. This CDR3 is CASSAEAGGRVTQYF. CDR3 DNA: TGTGCCAGCAGTGCCGAAGCCGGAGGTCGAGTAACGCAGTATTTT.

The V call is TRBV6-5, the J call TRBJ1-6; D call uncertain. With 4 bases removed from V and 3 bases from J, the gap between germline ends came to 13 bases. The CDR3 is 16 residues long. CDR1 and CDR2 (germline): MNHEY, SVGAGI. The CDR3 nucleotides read TGTGCCAGCAGTTCGGATTCAGGAGGCTATAATTCACCCCTCCACTTT. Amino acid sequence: CASSSDSGGYNSPLHF.

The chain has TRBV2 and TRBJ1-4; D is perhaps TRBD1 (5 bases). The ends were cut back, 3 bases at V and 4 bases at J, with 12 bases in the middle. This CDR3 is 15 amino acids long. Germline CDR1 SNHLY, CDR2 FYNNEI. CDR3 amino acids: CASSDQTGGNEKLFF. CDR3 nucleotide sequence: TGTGCCAGCAGTGATCAAACGGGGGGTAATGAAAAACTGTTTTTT.

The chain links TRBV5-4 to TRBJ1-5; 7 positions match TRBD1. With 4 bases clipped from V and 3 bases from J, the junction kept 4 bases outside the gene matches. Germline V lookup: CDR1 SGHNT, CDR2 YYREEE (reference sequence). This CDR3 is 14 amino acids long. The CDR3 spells CASSQGTDNQPQHF. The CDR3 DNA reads TGTGCCAGCAGCCAAGGGACAGACAATCAGCCCCAGCATTTT. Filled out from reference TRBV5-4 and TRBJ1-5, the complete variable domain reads ETGVTQSPTHLIKTRGQQVTLRCSSQSGHNTVSWYQQALGQGPQFIFQYYREEENGRGNFPPRFSGLQFPNYSSELNVNALELDDSALYLCASSQGTDNQPQHFGDGTRLSIL.

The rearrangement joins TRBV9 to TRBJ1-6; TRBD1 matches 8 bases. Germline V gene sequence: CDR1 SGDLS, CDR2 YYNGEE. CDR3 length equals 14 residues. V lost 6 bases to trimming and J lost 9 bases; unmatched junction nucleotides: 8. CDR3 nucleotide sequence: TGTGCCAGCAACAAACAGGGGGTCGGTTCACCCCTCCACTTT. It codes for CASNKQGVGSPLHF.

DNA of the CDR3: TGTGCCAGCAGGACCCCTAGGAGGTCGGAGACCCAGTACTTC. Translation gives CASRTPRRSETQYF. The chain uses TRBV2 and TRBJ2-5; D perhaps matches TRBD2 (5 bases). This CDR3 has 14 amino acids. Per the germline V gene, CDR1 is SNHLY and CDR2 is FYNNEI. Trimming cost V 6 bases and J 5 bases, with 16 bases left between them.

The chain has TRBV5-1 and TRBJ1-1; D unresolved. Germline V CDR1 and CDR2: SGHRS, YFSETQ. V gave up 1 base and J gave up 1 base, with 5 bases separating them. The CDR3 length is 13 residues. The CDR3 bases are TGCGCCAGCAGCTTGACGGGGAACACTGAAGCTTTCTTT. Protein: CASSLTGNTEAFF.

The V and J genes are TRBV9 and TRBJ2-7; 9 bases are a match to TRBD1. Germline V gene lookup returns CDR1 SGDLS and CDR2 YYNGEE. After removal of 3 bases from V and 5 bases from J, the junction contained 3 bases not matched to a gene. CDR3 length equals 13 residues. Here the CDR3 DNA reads TGTGCCAGCAGCGGTACAGGGGGCAACGAGCAGTACTTC. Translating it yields CASSGTGGNEQYF.

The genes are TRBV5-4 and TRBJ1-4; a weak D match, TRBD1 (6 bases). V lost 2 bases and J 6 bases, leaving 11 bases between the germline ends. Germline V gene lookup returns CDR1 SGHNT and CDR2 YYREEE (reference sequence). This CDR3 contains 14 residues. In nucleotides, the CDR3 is TGTGCCAGCAGCTTCGGGGGGCAGGATGAAAAACTGTTTTTT. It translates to CASSFGGQDEKLFF.

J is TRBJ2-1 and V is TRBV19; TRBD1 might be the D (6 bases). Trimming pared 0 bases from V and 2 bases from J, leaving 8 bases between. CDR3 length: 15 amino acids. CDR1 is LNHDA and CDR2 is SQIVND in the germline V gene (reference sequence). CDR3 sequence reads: CASSIEGATYNEQFF. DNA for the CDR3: TGTGCCAGTAGTATAGAGGGGGCGACCTACAATGAGCAGTTCTTC.

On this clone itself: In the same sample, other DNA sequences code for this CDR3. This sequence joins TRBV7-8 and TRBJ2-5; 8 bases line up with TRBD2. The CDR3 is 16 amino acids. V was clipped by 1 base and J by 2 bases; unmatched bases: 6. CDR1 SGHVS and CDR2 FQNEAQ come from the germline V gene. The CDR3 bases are TGTGCCAGCAGCTTAGTTACGGGAGGGGAACAAGAGACCCAGTACTTC. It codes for CASSLVTGGEQETQYF. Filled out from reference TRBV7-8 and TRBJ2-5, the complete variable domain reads GAGVSQSPRYKVAKRGQDVALRCDPISGHVSLFWYQQALGQGPEFLTYFQNEAQLDKSGLPSDRFFAERPEGSVSTLKIQRTQQEDSAVYLCASSLVTGGEQETQYFGPGTRLLVL.

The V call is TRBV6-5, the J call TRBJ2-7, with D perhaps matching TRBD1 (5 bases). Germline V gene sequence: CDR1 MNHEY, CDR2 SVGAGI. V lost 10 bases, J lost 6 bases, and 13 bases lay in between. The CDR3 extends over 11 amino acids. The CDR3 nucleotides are TGTGCCACTACCCAGGGCGGCGAGCAGTACTTC. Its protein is CATTQGGEQYF.

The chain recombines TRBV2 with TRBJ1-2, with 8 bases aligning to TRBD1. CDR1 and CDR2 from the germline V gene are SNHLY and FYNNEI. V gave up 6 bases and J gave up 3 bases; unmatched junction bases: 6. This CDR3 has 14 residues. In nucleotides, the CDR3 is TGTGCCAGCAGGGAGGGACAGGCGCACTATGGCTACACCTTC. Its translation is CASREGQAHYGYTF.

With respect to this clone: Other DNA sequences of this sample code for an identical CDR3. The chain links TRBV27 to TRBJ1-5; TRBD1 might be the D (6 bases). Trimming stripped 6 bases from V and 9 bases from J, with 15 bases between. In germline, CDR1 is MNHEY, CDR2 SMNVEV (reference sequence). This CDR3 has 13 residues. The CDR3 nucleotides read TGTGCCAGCAGATCCACAGGGTCAGGGCCCCAGCATTTT. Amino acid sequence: CASRSTGSGPQHF.

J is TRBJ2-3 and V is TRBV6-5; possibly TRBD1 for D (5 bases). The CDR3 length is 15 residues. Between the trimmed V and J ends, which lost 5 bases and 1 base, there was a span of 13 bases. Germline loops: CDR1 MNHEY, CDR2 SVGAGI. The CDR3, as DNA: TGTGCCAGCAGTCCCACAGGAAGGGGCACAGATACGCAGTATTTT. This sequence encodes CASSPTGRGTDTQYF.

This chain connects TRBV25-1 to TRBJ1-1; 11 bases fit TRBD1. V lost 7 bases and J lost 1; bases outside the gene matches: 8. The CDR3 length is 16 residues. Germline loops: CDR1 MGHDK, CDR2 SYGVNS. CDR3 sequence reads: CASTEAGTGGNTEAFF. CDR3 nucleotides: TGTGCCAGCACGGAAGCCGGGACAGGGGGGAACACTGAAGCTTTCTTT.

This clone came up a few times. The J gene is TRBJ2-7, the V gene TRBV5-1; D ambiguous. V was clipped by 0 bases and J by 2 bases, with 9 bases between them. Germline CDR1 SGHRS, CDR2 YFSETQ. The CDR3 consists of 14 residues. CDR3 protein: CASSLAGSTYEQYF. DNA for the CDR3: TGCGCCAGCAGCTTGGCCGGGTCGACCTACGAGCAGTACTTC.